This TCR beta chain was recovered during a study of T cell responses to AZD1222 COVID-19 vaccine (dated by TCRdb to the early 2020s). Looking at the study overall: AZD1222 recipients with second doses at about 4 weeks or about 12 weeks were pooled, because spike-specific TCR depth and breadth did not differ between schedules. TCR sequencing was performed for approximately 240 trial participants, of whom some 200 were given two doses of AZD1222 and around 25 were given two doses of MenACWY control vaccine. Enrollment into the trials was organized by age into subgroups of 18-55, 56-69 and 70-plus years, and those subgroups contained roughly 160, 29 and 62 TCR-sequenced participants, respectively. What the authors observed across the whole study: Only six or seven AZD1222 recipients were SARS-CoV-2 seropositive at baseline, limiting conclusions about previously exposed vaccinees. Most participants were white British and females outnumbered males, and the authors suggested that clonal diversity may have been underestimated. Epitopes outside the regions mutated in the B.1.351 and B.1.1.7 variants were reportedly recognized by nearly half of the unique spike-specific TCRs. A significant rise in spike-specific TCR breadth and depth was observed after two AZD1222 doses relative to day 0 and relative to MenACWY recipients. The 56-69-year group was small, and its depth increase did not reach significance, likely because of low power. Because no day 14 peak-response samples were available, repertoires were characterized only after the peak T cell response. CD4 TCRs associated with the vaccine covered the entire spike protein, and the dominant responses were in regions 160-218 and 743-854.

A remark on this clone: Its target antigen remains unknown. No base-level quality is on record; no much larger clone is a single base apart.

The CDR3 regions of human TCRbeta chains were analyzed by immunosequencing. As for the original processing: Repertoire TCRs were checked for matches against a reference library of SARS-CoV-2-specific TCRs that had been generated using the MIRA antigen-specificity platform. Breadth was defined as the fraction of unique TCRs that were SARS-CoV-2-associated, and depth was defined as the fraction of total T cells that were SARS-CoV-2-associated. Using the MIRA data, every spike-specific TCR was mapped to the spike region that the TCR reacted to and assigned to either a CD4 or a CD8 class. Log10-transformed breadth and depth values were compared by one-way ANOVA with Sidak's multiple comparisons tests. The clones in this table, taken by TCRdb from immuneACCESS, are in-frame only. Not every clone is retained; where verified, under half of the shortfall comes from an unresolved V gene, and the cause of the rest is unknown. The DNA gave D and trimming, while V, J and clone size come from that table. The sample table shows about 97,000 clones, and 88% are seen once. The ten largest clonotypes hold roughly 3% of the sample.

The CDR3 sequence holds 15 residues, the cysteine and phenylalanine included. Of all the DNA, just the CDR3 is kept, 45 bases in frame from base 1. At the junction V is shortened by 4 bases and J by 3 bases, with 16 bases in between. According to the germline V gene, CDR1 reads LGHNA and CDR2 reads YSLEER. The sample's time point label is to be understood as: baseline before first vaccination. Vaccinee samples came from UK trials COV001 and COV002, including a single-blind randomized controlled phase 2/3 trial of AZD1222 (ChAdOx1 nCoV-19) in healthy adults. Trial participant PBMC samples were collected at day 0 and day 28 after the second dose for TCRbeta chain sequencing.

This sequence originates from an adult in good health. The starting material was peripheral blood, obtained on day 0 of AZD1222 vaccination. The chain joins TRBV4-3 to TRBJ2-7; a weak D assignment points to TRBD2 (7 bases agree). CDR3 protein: CASSLRGGAYYEQYF. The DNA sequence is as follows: TGCGCCAGCAGCCTTAGAGGGGGGGCTTACTACGAGCAGTACTTC.